The clone carrying this TCR beta chain was seen only a few times. This sample was included in a study of patients and donors after allogeneic stem cell transplantation. TCRdb re-derived calls from the RT-PCR reads in MiXCR, one entry per CDR3 protein. Of about a million distinct CDR3 sequences in the sample, roughly 17% are singletons; the top ten hold around 6%. CDR3 length equals 12 residues. This clonotype originated in a human donor who was either an allogeneic HSCT recipient or a stem cell or donor lymphocyte infusion donor (not recorded which). It is not recorded whose cells these are; they may come from a transplant donor. The specimen sequenced was blood, either unsorted or a sorted T cell fraction (not recorded which). The rearrangement uses TRBV21-1 and TRBJ2-1. TRBV21-1 corresponds to a pseudogene. The CDR3 coding sequence is TGTGCCAGCAGCAAATCGCCCATTGAGCAGTTCTTC. Amino acid sequence: CASSKSPIEQFF.